This T cell receptor beta chain was retrieved from a study of vaccination effects on CD4 cells after COVID-19. Study-wide results and limits: The study had few convalescent patients and no early post-infection timepoints.

Worth noting for this clone: The antigen is undetermined.

The assay was immunoSEQ multiplex PCR, and TCRdb's table has in-frame clones only and misses some. This sample has 20,000 to 30,000 clones, with 69% found just once. Ahead of sequencing, the ViraFEST assay grew antigen-specific CD4+ T cells using viral peptide pools. An approximately 10-day culture period preceded the isolation of CD4+ T cells. The individual was infected with SARS-CoV-2 between March and December 2020, as confirmed by PCR. The input for sequencing was CD4+ T cells from PBMCs cultured with SARS-CoV-2 spike peptides, taken before COVID-19 vaccination. The clonotype was recovered from a human donor who had a prior SARS-CoV-2 infection.

The CDR3, as DNA: TGTGCCAGCAGCATCAGCGGGAACTACAATGAGCAGTTCTTC. It encodes CASSISGNYNEQFF. V and J are TRBV7-2 and TRBJ2-1; 7 nucleotides agree with TRBD2. The CDR3 is made up of 14 amino acids. V trimming: 5 bases; J trimming: 3 bases; junction bases outside the gene matches: 4. The germline V gene has CDR1 SGHTA and CDR2 FQGNSA.